A selection of T cell receptor beta chains follows, all from one sample in a study of Graves' ophthalmopathy and Graves' hyperthyroidism. Using its own MiXCR run on the multiplex PCR reads, TCRdb lists one record per CDR3 protein. The sample includes hundreds of thousands of distinct CDR3 sequences, 22% of them seen just once. The sample consisted of peripheral blood. These receptors came from a woman younger than 35 with stable Graves' hyperthyroidism. Some clones in this sample may be carry-over from other donors' samples. Each CDR3 is given with its conserved first and last residue. Each record gives: J gene, V gene, D gene, clone size, CDR3 length, CDR3 DNA, CDR3 protein. The D gene is left open where the match is weak. Size is omitted from some rows. Given values are once, few, many or a class for expanded clones.

>TRBJ2-7|TRBV12-3/TRBV12-4|NA|NA|15
TGTGCCAGCAGTTTAGAAAGGGGCTGGTCCTACGAGCAGTACTTC
CASSLERGWSYEQYF
>TRBJ2-5|TRBV12-3/TRBV12-4|TRBD1|NA|16
TGTGCCAGCAGTGCAAAAGTGGGGACAGGACAAGAGACCCAGTACTTC
CASSAKVGTGQETQYF
>TRBJ2-7|TRBV28|TRBD2|NA|15
TGTGCCAGCATTTCAGTAGCGGGAGGGCCCCACGAGCAGTACTTC
CASISVAGGPHEQYF
>TRBJ2-2|TRBV20-1|TRBD1|few|13
TGCAGTGCTGACAGGGAGAACACCGGGGAGCTGTTTTTT
CSADRENTGELFF
>TRBJ1-1|TRBV12-3/TRBV12-4|TRBD1|NA|15
TGTGCCAGCAGTCCTCGAGAGGACAGGGGGCCTGAAGCTTTCTTT
CASSPREDRGPEAFF
>TRBJ1-2|TRBV15|NA|NA|15
TGTGCCACCAGCAGAGATCTCAAGGGTGACTATGGCTACACCTTC
CATSRDLKGDYGYTF
>TRBJ2-5|TRBV6-5|NA|NA|15
TGTGCCAGCAGTTACTCCCCGGTGGGGTGGGAGACCCAGTACTTC
CASSYSPVGWETQYF
>TRBJ1-2|TRBV12-3/TRBV12-4|TRBD1|many|13
TGTGCCAGCATCAGACAGGGCCCCTATGGCTACACCTTC
CASIRQGPYGYTF
>TRBJ2-7|TRBV6-2/TRBV6-3|NA|NA|18
TGTGCCAGCTCACCGTGGCAGCCACTACCCAGATTCTCCTACGAGCAGTACTTC
CASSPWQPLPRFSYEQYF
>TRBJ2-5|TRBV12-3/TRBV12-4|NA|NA|17
TGTGCCAGCAGTCAAAGTTTGTTCTGGGATCCTTCGGAGACCCAGTACTTC
CASSQSLFWDPSETQYF
>TRBJ2-4|TRBV11-2|NA|many|17
TGTGCCAGCAGCGTGTTCACGGGGCCGATAGCCAAAAACATTCAGTACTTC
CASSVFTGPIAKNIQYF
>TRBJ1-6|TRBV6-5|NA|few|13
TGTGCCAGCAGTTCAGGAGATAATTCACCCCTCCACTTT
CASSSGDNSPLHF
>TRBJ1-2|TRBV28|TRBD1|NA|13
TGTGCCAGCAGAGGACAGGGGGCAGGAGGCTACACCTTC
CASRGQGAGGYTF